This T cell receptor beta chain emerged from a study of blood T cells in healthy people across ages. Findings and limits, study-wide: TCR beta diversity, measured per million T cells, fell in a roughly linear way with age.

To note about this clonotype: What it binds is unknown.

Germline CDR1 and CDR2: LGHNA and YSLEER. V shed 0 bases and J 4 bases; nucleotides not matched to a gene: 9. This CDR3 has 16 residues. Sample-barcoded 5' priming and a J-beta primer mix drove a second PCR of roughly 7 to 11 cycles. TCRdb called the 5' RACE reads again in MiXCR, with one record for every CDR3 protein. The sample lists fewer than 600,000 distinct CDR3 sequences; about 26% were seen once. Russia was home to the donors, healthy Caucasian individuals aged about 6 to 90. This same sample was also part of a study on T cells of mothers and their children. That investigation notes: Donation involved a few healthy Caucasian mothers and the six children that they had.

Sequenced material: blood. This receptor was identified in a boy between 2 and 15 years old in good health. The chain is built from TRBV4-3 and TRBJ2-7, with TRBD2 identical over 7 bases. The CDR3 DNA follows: TGCGCCAGCAGCCAAGAAATCGGCGGGGGTATTTACGAGCAGTACTTC. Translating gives CASSQEIGGGIYEQYF.